This T cell receptor (beta chain) was retrieved from a study of regulatory T cells in long-lasting Graves disease. Findings and limits, study-wide: Patients whose Graves' disease persisted exhibited lower TCR diversity than those newly diagnosed.

Time point in this sample: newly diagnosed GD, antithyroid drugs for less than 3 months. PBMC-extracted RNA yielded the TCR library. Arm-PCR with iRepertoire HTBI primers amplified the CDR3 regions for these TCR beta libraries. A single record per CDR3 protein comes from TCRdb applying MiXCR to the multiplex PCR reads. Among 420,000 or so distinct CDR3 sequences listed, about 15% were seen once. This clonotype was found a few times. Its target is not known. This clone may be a read error of a much larger clone one base away. This sample also appeared in a second study, on T cells in Graves' hyperthyroidism and ophthalmopathy.

This receptor was obtained from a woman younger than 35 with Graves disease. The material was peripheral blood mononuclear cells (PBMCs), obtained at new diagnosis, from a patient treated with antithyroid drugs.

The CDR3 is CASSQSRRLLKNIQYF. The CDR3 DNA sequence: TGTGCCAGCAGTCAGAGCAGGAGACTCCTCAAAAACATTCAGTACTTC. The chain joins TRBV12-3 or TRBV12-4 to TRBJ2-4; D gene uncertain. V gave up 5 bases and J gave up 3 bases, with 17 bases separating them. The CDR3 consists of 16 residues.